The clone carrying this T cell receptor (beta chain) was detected only a few times. Antigen specificity is unknown. TCRdb itself ran the 5' RACE reads through MiXCR, one entry per CDR3 protein. The sample carries tens of thousands of distinct CDR3 sequences, roughly 7.3% recorded once. This entry comes from a study of CD8 T cells in ankylosing spondylitis. Study-level results: Clones linked to disease were reported to show significant enrichment in matched ankylosing spondylitis synovial fluid. What seemed typical of ankylosing spondylitis blood was a TCR beta motif built from fewer than ten highly homologous variants. Within peripheral blood, clones linked to disease were CD8+ and relatively rare.

The CDR3 contains 16 residues. Per germline, CDR1 SGHTA and CDR2 FQGNSA. Trimming cost V 5 bases and J 4 bases; bases outside gene matches: 8. The rearrangement uses TRBV7-2 and TRBJ2-7, with TRBD2 matching over 13 bases. The TCR sequence derives from a male donor with ankylosing spondylitis or in good health (not recorded which). Sample: blood. The CDR3 here is CASSRETSGRLYEQYF. CDR3 bases: TGTGCCAGCAGCAGAGAGACTAGCGGGAGGTTGTACGAGCAGTACTTC. The variable domain in full, completed from reference TRBV7-2 and TRBJ2-7, reads GAGVSQSPSNKVTEKGKDVELRCDPISGHTALYWYRQSLGQGLEFLIYFQGNSAPDKSGLPSDRFSAERTGGSVSTLTIQRTQQEDSAVYLCASSRETSGRLYEQYFGPGTRLTVT.